The 11 T cell receptor beta chains listed next were all sequenced from one sample in a study of cytomegalovirus exposure and HLA in healthy donors. Both 60 Vbeta primers and 13 Jbeta primers went into the PCR. Libraries were prepared by immunoSEQ multiplex PCR; TCRdb keeps only in-frame clonotypes and omits some of them. The listing records about 90,000 clones. The sequencing sample was made of PBMCs. The source of these receptors is a woman aged 25 to 39 in good health and CMV-seronegative.

The chain links TRBV7-2 to TRBJ2-7; D might be TRBD1 (5 bases). V was shortened by 5 bases and J by 3 bases, with 23 bases between the two germline ends. This CDR3 is built from 17 residues. CDR1 SGHTA and CDR2 FQGNSA come from the germline V gene. CDR3: CASSHTLGRERGYEQYF. The CDR3 nucleotides are TGTGCCAGCAGCCACACTTTGGGCAGGGAAAGGGGCTACGAGCAGTACTTC.

The J gene is TRBJ1-5, the V gene TRBV7-2, with TRBD1 matching 7 bases. Germline V gene lookup returns CDR1 SGHTA and CDR2 FQGNSA. This CDR3 is 15 amino acids long. Germline trimming cut 2 bases from V and 5 bases from J; bases unmatched to any gene: 6. The CDR3 sequence is CASSLQGGTDQPQHF. CDR3 in DNA: TGTGCCAGCAGCTTACAGGGGGGCACGGATCAGCCCCAGCATTTT.

The J gene is TRBJ2-3, the V gene TRBV11-2; 9 positions agree with TRBD1. This CDR3 spans 17 amino acids. Looked up from germline, CDR1 is SGHAT and CDR2 is FQNNGV. V trimming: 1 base; J trimming: 2 bases; junction bases outside the gene matches: 7. The CDR3 bases are TGTGCCAGCAGCTTAGCCCGGGACAGGGCCCTCACAGATACGCAGTATTTT. Its translation: CASSLARDRALTDTQYF.

The CDR3 sequence is CSVEEAVYGYTF. CDR3 coding DNA: TGCAGCGTTGAAGAGGCCGTGTATGGCTACACCTTC. The chain employs TRBV29-1 and TRBJ1-2; no clear D. The germline gives CDR1 SQVTM, CDR2 ANQGSEA. V was shortened by 0 bases and J by 5 bases, with 7 bases between the two germline ends. The CDR3 loop spans 12 amino acids.

The J gene is TRBJ1-1, the V gene TRBV25-1; D is perhaps TRBD1 (5 bases). The CDR3 is 13 residues long. V lost 6 bases, J lost 1 base, and 9 bases lay in between. Germline CDR1 is MGHDK and CDR2 is SYGVNS. CDR3 sequence: CASSQGGNTEAFF. CDR3 bases: TGTGCCAGCAGCCAGGGAGGGAACACTGAAGCTTTCTTT.

The chain links TRBV28 to TRBJ1-1, with TRBD1 matching 8 bases. V shed 6 bases, J shed 5 bases, and the junction held 5 bases outside the gene matches. The CDR3 loop spans 13 amino acids. Germline CDR1 reads MDHEN; CDR2 reads SYDVKM. This CDR3 is CASSTTGGTEAFF. CDR3 coding DNA: TGTGCCAGCAGCACAACAGGGGGGACTGAAGCTTTCTTT.

This rearrangement joins TRBV5-1 to TRBJ2-2, with 8 positions matching TRBD2. CDR1 and CDR2 (germline): SGHRS, YFSETQ. This CDR3 region has 14 residues. After removal of 1 base from V and 4 bases from J, the junction contained 0 bases not matched to a gene. As DNA, the CDR3 is TGCGCCAGCAGCTTGCGGGGGGGCACCGGGGAGCTGTTTTTT. Translation: CASSLRGGTGELFF.

This sequence joins TRBV7-2 and TRBJ1-2; the D gene is possibly TRBD1 (5 bases). The V gene lost 4 bases and the J gene lost 4 bases, with 22 bases spanning the gap. The CDR3 extends over 17 amino acids. The germline gives CDR1 SGHTA, CDR2 FQGNSA. The CDR3 loop is CASSSLGGDGEGYGYTF. The CDR3 DNA reads TGTGCCAGCAGCTCGTTGGGGGGTGACGGTGAGGGCTATGGCTACACCTTC.

The chain combines TRBV25-1 with TRBJ1-5, with 9 nucleotides matching TRBD1. With V trimmed by 3 bases and J by 5 bases, 5 bases remained unmatched. The CDR3 is 15 residues long. Germline CDR1 MGHDK, CDR2 SYGVNS. CDR3 in amino acids: CASSDPRTGDQPQHF. Written as DNA, the CDR3 is TGTGCCAGCAGTGACCCCCGGACAGGGGATCAGCCCCAGCATTTT.

This chain uses TRBV7-3 with TRBJ2-2, with D tentatively TRBD2 (7 bases). Between the trimmed V and J ends, which lost 6 bases and 5 bases, there was a span of 19 bases. The CDR3 is 16 amino acids. Germline CDR1 reads SGHTA; CDR2 reads FQGTGA. CDR3 nucleotides: TGTGCCAGCAGTCCCGGTCTGCGGGGGCCTACCGGGGAGCTGTTTTTT. Translating gives CASSPGLRGPTGELFF.

The chain has TRBV21-1 and TRBJ1-2. TRBV21-1 is flagged as a pseudogene. This CDR3 comprises 12 residues. The DNA for the CDR3 is TGTGCCAGCCCCGGGACTGCGTATGGCTACACCTTC. It is translated as CASPGTAYGYTF.